The 28 T cell receptor beta chains listed next were all sequenced from one sample in a study of metastatic and nonmetastatic thyroid tumors. Every patient was untreated before thyroid surgery. With MiXCR, TCRdb reprocessed the PCR reads. The repertoire holds some 52,000 clones, with around a sixth as singletons. Specimen: blood. The source is a female donor with papillary thyroid cancer or a benign thyroid nodule (not recorded which). Some clones in this sample may be carry-over from other donors' samples.

This clone was counted ten times or more. V gene TRBV18 combines with J gene TRBJ2-7, with TRBD2 identical over 9 bases. Germline V lookup: CDR1 KGHSH, CDR2 LQKENI. The trim removed 5 bases at V and 3 bases at J, leaving 5 bases unmatched. The CDR3 has 14 residues. CDR3 DNA sequence: TGTGCCAGCTCAGGGCGGGAGGGCCGCTACGAGCAGTACTTC. This gives the protein CASSGREGRYEQYF.

V and J are TRBV11-2 and TRBJ2-7, with D unresolved. Germline lookup yields CDR1 SGHAT and CDR2 FQNNGV. Trimming removed 2 bases at V and 3 bases at J, with 11 bases between. This CDR3 is built from 14 residues. This chain's CDR3 is CASSLCTLCYEQYF. In DNA form, the CDR3 reads TGTGCCAGCAGCTTATGCACCCTGTGCTACGAGCAGTACTTC.

The gene calls are TRBV7-3 and TRBJ2-3, with TRBD2 matching over 12 bases. Trimming took 1 base from V and 0 from J; bases not matched to a gene: 14. The CDR3 contains 21 residues. Germline V gene lookup returns CDR1 SGHTA and CDR2 FQGTGA. CDR3 sequence reads: CASSLISPSGRVLRSTDTQYF. The CDR3 DNA follows: TGTGCCAGCAGCTTAATAAGCCCTAGCGGGAGGGTTTTACGAAGCACAGATACGCAGTATTTT.

As for this clone: Its ends do not fully match the called genes, so a read error is possible. The sample holds other DNA sequences that translate to the same CDR3. The CDR3 loop reads CAGSPPAGAWGGYTEAFF. The CDR3 coding sequence is TGTGCCGGCAGCCCACCAGCTGGTGCATGGGGTGGGTACACTGAAGCTTTCTTT. This chain joins TRBV7-6 and TRBJ1-1; the D is unclear. Germline loops: CDR1 SGHVS, CDR2 FNYEAQ. The CDR3 spans 18 residues.

This clone has at least ten counts. This rearrangement joins TRBV9 to TRBJ2-5, with TRBD2 identical over 10 bases. Per the germline V gene, CDR1 is SGDLS and CDR2 is YYNGEE. The V and J ends lost 2 bases and 5 bases, in that order; junction bases with no gene match: 15. This CDR3 is built from 18 residues. The CDR3, as DNA: TGTGCCAGCAGCGTTGGTCCAGCGGGAGGGTTTAGGGAGGAGACCCAGTACTTC. Protein sequence: CASSVGPAGGFREETQYF.

This clone was observed many times. This chain connects TRBV19 to TRBJ2-7, with D maybe TRBD1 (5 bases). Trimming left V 5 bases short and J 4 bases short, with 9 bases between. The CDR3 length is 12 residues. Per germline, CDR1 LNHDA and CDR2 SQIVND (reference sequence). CDR3 amino acids: CASSSRGYEQYF. The DNA for the CDR3 is TGTGCCAGTAGTTCAAGGGGATACGAGCAGTACTTC.

This clone has only a few counts. This chain uses TRBV2 with TRBJ2-7; 15 bases are a match to TRBD2. After removal of 7 bases from V and 8 bases from J, the junction contained 9 bases not matched to a gene. Germline CDR1 SNHLY, CDR2 FYNNEI. CDR3 size: 15 residues. The CDR3 region is CASIGTSGRLYQQYF. DNA of the CDR3: TGTGCCAGCATCGGGACTAGCGGGAGGCTTTACCAGCAGTACTTC. Full variable domain (outside the CDR3, taken from reference TRBV2 and TRBJ2-7): EPEVTQTPSHQVTQMGQEVILRCVPISNHLYFYWYRQILGQKVEFLVSFYNNEISEKSEIFDDQFSVERPDGSNFTLKIRSTKLEDSAMYFCASIGTSGRLYQQYFGPGTRLTVT.

About this clone: One end of the junction does not line up with germline, which may come from a read error. The CDR3 sequence: CASSYRTGGFNHPQHF. The CDR3 region has the DNA TGTGCCAGCAGTTACCGGACAGGGGGCTTCAATCATCCCCAGCATTTT. The chain recombines TRBV6-5 with TRBJ1-5; TRBD1 aligns across 11 bases. The length of the CDR3 is 16 residues. Looked up from germline, CDR1 is MNHEY and CDR2 is SVGAGI.

This clone was seen at least ten times. This chain links TRBV7-9 with TRBJ1-6; no clear D. The CDR3 has 15 amino acids. V lost 4 bases to trimming and J lost 8 bases, with 15 bases between them. Germline CDR1 SEHNR, CDR2 FQNEAQ (reference sequence). The CDR3 reads CASSWGSVFDSPLHF. DNA for the CDR3: TGTGCCAGCAGCTGGGGATCGGTTTTTGATTCACCCCTCCACTTT.

This clone came up many times. Compared with germline, one end of the junction differs, possibly owing to a read error. The gene calls are TRBV20-1 and TRBJ1-1; D is uncertain. The CDR3 length is 12 residues. Germline V gene lookup returns CDR1 DFQATT and CDR2 SNEGSKA (reference sequence). The CDR3: CSAVRGREGSGF. The CDR3 DNA is TGCAGTGCTGTCAGAGGTAGGGAAGGGTCTGGGTTT.

This clone occurred many times. The rearrangement joins TRBV3-1 to TRBJ2-1; D tentatively fits TRBD1 or TRBD2 (7 bases each). Trimming left V 0 bases short and J 5 bases short, with 20 bases between. Germline values: CDR1 LGHDT, CDR2 YNNKEL (reference sequence). This CDR3 comprises 18 residues. The CDR3 sequence: CASSQDHRSGTVHNEQFF. The CDR3 DNA reads as TGTGCCAGCAGCCAAGACCATAGGAGCGGGACAGTTCACAATGAGCAGTTCTTC.

This clone was observed at least ten times. The chain couples TRBV14 to TRBJ1-6; D possibly corresponds to TRBD1 (6 bases). This CDR3 is built from 14 residues. V was pared by 0 bases and J by 8 bases, with 8 bases between. The germline V gene has CDR1 SGHDN and CDR2 FVKESK. The CDR3 sequence is CASSQDQGHSPLHF. The CDR3 coding sequence is TGTGCCAGCAGCCAAGATCAGGGGCATTCACCCCTCCACTTT. The complete variable domain, with remaining parts taken from reference TRBV14 and TRBJ1-6, reads EAGVTQFPSHSVIEKGQTVTLRCDPISGHDNLYWYRRVMGKEIKFLLHFVKESKQDESGMPNNRFLAERTGGTYSTLKVQPAELEDSGVYFCASSQDQGHSPLHFGNGTRLTVT.

This clone was recorded many times. The V and J genes are TRBV20-1 and TRBJ1-1, with D perhaps matching TRBD1 (6 bases). This CDR3 spans 14 amino acids. V lost 6 bases and J 7 bases, leaving 21 bases between the germline ends. Germline CDR1 reads DFQATT; CDR2 reads SNEGSKA (reference sequence). CDR3 nucleotide sequence: TGCAGTGCCAGCAGGGGCGAGGAATTTGGTGAAGCTTTCTTT. Protein sequence: CSASRGEEFGEAFF.

This clone was seen many times. The rearrangement uses TRBV2 and TRBJ2-3, with D unclear. The CDR3 has 16 amino acids. Trimming took off 3 bases at V and 2 bases at J, with 15 bases between the two ends. Germline V gene sequence: CDR1 SNHLY, CDR2 FYNNEI. The CDR3 bases are TGTGCCAGCAGTGAGAGTCGCGTCGGTCTCACAGATACGCAGTATTTT. Amino acids: CASSESRVGLTDTQYF.

This clone was picked up many times. V gene TRBV30 combines with J gene TRBJ2-5; tentatively, D is TRBD1 or TRBD2 (6 bases each). The CDR3 sequence is 14 residues long. Trimming took 4 bases from V and 5 from J, leaving 17 bases between them. From germline, CDR1 is GTSNPN and CDR2 SVGIG (reference sequence). The CDR3 loop is CAWNRRGRGETQYF. The CDR3 DNA reads as TGTGCCTGGAATCGTCGGGGGCGCGGGGAGACCCAGTACTTC. Supplemented by reference TRBV30 and TRBJ2-5, the full variable domain reads SQTIHQWPATLVQPVGSPLSLECTVEGTSNPNLYWYRQAAGRGLQLLFYSVGIGQISSEVPQNLSASRPQDRQFILSSKKLLLSDSGFYLCAWNRRGRGETQYFGPGTRLLVL.

This clone was detected a few times. The junction shows a germline mismatch at one end, possibly a read error. The V call is TRBV6-4, the J call TRBJ1-1, with 7 nucleotides matching TRBD1. The CDR3 loop spans 13 amino acids. CDR1 and CDR2 from the germline V gene are MRHNA and SNTAGT. The CDR3 coding sequence is TGTGCTATCAGTGAACACAGGGGAACTGAAGCTTCCTTT. Encoded protein: CAISEHRGTEASF.

This clone was recorded at least ten times. The chain couples TRBV28 to TRBJ2-3; unclear D gene. V was trimmed by 1 base and J by 1 base, leaving 6 bases between them. CDR1 is MDHEN, CDR2 SYDVKM, per germline. The CDR3 sequence is 14 residues long. CDR3 coding DNA: TGTGCCAGCAGTTTATCGCGAGGCACAGATACGCAGTATTTT. Protein product: CASSLSRGTDTQYF.

In its sample, this clone was seen many times. This rearrangement joins TRBV6-4 to TRBJ2-3; TRBD1 is a possible D gene (6 bases). The CDR3 is made up of 14 amino acids. From germline, CDR1 is MRHNA and CDR2 SNTAGT. The V gene lost 8 bases and the J gene lost 2 bases, with 14 bases spanning the gap. The CDR3 here is CASSRGSDTDTQYF. Written as DNA, the CDR3 is TGTGCCAGCTCCAGGGGAAGCGACACAGATACGCAGTATTTT.

This clone was picked up many times. The chain employs TRBV18 and TRBJ2-3; TRBD2 agrees at 8 bases. The V segment lost 3 bases and the J segment 1 base; nucleotides outside the gene matches: 6. Germline-derived CDR1 and CDR2 are KGHSH and LQKENI. The CDR3 runs to 16 residues. The CDR3 DNA reads as TGTGCCAGCTCACCTTCACTAGCGGTTGGCACAGATACGCAGTATTTT. Protein sequence: CASSPSLAVGTDTQYF.

This clone showed up many times. This rearrangement joins TRBV24-1 to TRBJ2-1, with TRBD1 matching over 10 bases. Germline V CDR1 and CDR2: KGHDR, SFDVKD. The CDR3 runs to 16 residues. V lost 1 base, J lost 7 bases, and 6 bases stayed unmatched. The CDR3 loop is CATSDFGQGVGNEQFF. The DNA for the CDR3 is TGTGCCACCAGTGATTTTGGACAGGGGGTGGGAAATGAGCAGTTCTTC.

This clone was picked up many times. The V gene is TRBV4-1, the J gene TRBJ2-3; 9 bases fit TRBD2. The CDR3 length is 14 residues. The germline V gene encodes CDR1 MGHRA and CDR2 YSYEKL. With V trimmed by 9 bases and J by 2 bases, 6 bases remained unmatched. This chain's CDR3 is CASRLADTTDTQYF. Written as DNA, the CDR3 is TGCGCCAGTCGACTAGCGGACACCACAGATACGCAGTATTTT.

V usage is TRBV19 and J usage is TRBJ2-1; 7 bases agree with TRBD1. This CDR3 spans 12 amino acids. Germline CDR1 reads LNHDA; CDR2 reads SQIVND (reference sequence). With 4 bases clipped from V and 12 bases from J, the junction kept 6 bases outside the gene matches. This CDR3 is CASSTLGDRQFF. The CDR3, as DNA: TGTGCCAGTAGTACCCTTGGGGACAGGCAGTTCTTC. Complete variable domain (other parts from reference TRBV19 and TRBJ2-1): DGGITQSPKYLFRKEGQNVTLSCEQNLNHDAMYWYRQDPGQGLRLIYYSQIVNDFQKGDIAEGYSVSREKKESFPLTVTSAQKNPTAFYLCASSTLGDRQFFGPGTRLTVL.

This clone was seen many times. The V call is TRBV4-1, the J call TRBJ2-2, with D hard to call. This CDR3 comprises 16 residues. The germline CDR1 and CDR2 sequences are MGHRA and YSYEKL. Deletions cut 1 base from V and 5 bases from J, with 14 bases between. CDR3 sequence reads: CASSQGVSRTTGELFF. In DNA form, the CDR3 reads TGCGCCAGCAGCCAAGGGGTGTCGCGAACGACCGGGGAGCTGTTTTTT.

This clone has at least ten counts. J is TRBJ2-3 and V is TRBV11-2; D unresolved. The germline V and J ends were trimmed by 6 bases and 2 bases, with 12 bases remaining between them. This CDR3 comprises 14 residues. The V gene's germline CDR1 is SGHAT and CDR2 FQNNGV. The CDR3 DNA is TGTGCCAGCAGTCCTTCCCCGAACACAGATACGCAGTATTTT. Its protein product is CASSPSPNTDTQYF.

This clone was observed many times. The V gene is TRBV3-1, the J gene TRBJ1-2; D is possibly TRBD1 (6 bases). This CDR3 has 15 residues. The germline V gene has CDR1 LGHDT and CDR2 YNNKEL (reference sequence). V was pared by 0 bases and J by 4 bases, with 12 bases between. CDR3 loop: CASSQDGRTAYGYTF. The DNA for the CDR3 is TGTGCCAGCAGCCAAGATGGTAGGACAGCCTATGGCTACACCTTC.

In this sample, this clone turned up a few times. This rearrangement joins TRBV30 to TRBJ1-2, with TRBD1 as a possible D gene (6 bases). Trimming left V 3 bases short and J 4 bases short, with 18 bases between. The germline V gene encodes CDR1 GTSNPN and CDR2 SVGIG (reference sequence). This CDR3 comprises 15 residues. The CDR3 region is CAWRVRGARGYGYTF. The CDR3 bases are TGTGCCTGGAGGGTCCGGGGGGCGCGCGGCTATGGCTACACCTTC.

This clone was recorded at least ten times. One end of the junction is discordant with germline, which a read error may explain. The CDR3 bases are TGTACCAGCAGCGTAAGAATGGCTGAAGCTTTCTTT. Its translation is CTSSVRMAEAFF. This chain connects TRBV9 to TRBJ1-1; D remains unclear. The V gene's germline CDR1 is SGDLS and CDR2 YYNGEE. The CDR3 is 12 amino acids.

Many counts were recorded for this clone. The chain uses TRBV11-2 and TRBJ1-1; tentative D call: TRBD1 (5 bases). There are 17 residues in the CDR3. The germline V and J ends were trimmed by 0 bases and 5 bases, with 19 bases remaining between them. The germline CDR1 and CDR2 sequences are SGHAT and FQNNGV. The DNA for the CDR3 is TGTGCCAGCAGCTTAGATACTCATTACAGGCCCGGGACTGAAGCTTTCTTT. Its protein is CASSLDTHYRPGTEAFF.